This T cell receptor (beta chain) came from a study of post-analysis software for immune sequencing data. Overall study findings and caveats: Under F measure analysis, samples from one preparation batch co-clustered strongly. Higher frequency in patients than in controls was seen for roughly five TRBV segments, with TRBV5-6, TRBV5-1 and TRBV20-1 among them.

A word on this clonotype: Its antigen remains unknown.

TCR beta cDNA libraries had unique molecular identifiers. TCRdb redid the calling of the PCR reads with MiXCR, one entry per CDR3 protein. Of 600,000 to 700,000 distinct CDR3 sequences detected, 55% to 60% appear once; the ten largest clones hold approximately 10%. The germline gives CDR1 SQVTM, CDR2 ANQGSEA. V was shortened by 3 bases and J by 4 bases, with 13 bases between the two germline ends. CDR3 length equals 14 residues. The specimen was blood. The sequence was obtained from a girl aged 2 to 10 with multiple sclerosis. The V and J genes are TRBV29-1 and TRBJ2-1; D might be TRBD2 (6 bases). The CDR3 protein is CSVEGWGVYNEQFF. The CDR3 DNA is TGCAGCGTTGAGGGGTGGGGGGTTTACAATGAGCAGTTCTTC.